This T cell receptor beta chain originates from a study of cytomegalovirus exposure and HLA in healthy donors. Study-level background: Unique TCR beta sequences numbering around 110 million came from 150 million to 200 million T cells in an earlier analysis.

In the case of this clone: Its antigen remains unknown.

13 Jbeta primers and 60 Vbeta primers were used for the PCR. Assay: immunoSEQ multiplex PCR; the TCRdb copy retains only in-frame clones and omits some. The table lists 100,000 to 150,000 clones, about 70% of them singletons. General study results and limits: 87-base-pair reads could not separate some V segments, including TRBV6-2 and TRBV6-3. The only immune exposure information that was available was CMV serostatus. The classifier, whose performance was assessed in both the original and validation cohorts, reportedly diagnosed cytomegalovirus status with high specificity and sensitivity.

CDR3 length equals 17 residues. Trimming at V came to 4 bases and at J to 0 bases, leaving 12 bases not matched to a gene. Looked up from germline, CDR1 is SGHTA and CDR2 is FQGNSA. The sequence was collected from a woman between 40 and 55 years old in good health and CMV-seropositive. The material sequenced was PBMCs. J is TRBJ2-7 and V is TRBV7-2, with 7 bases identical to TRBD2. The CDR3 loop reads CASSSPTSFLSSYEQYF. For the CDR3, the DNA is TGTGCCAGCAGCTCTCCGACTAGCTTCTTGAGCTCCTACGAGCAGTACTTC.